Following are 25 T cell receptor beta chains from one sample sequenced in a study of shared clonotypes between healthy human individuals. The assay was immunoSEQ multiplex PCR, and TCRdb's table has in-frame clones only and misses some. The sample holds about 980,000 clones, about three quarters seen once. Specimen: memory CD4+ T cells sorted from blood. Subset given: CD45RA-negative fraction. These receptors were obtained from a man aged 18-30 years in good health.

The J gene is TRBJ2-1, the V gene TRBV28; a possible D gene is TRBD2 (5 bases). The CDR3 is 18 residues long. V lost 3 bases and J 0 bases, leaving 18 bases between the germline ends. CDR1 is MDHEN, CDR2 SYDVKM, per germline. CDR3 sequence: CASSFRAADLSSYNEQFF. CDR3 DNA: TGTGCCAGCAGTTTCAGAGCAGCGGACTTGAGCTCCTACAATGAGCAGTTCTTC.

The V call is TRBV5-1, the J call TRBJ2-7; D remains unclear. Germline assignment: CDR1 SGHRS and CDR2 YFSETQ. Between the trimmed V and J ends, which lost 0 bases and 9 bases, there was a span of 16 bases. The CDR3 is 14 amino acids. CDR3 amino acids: CASSLAVAELSQYF. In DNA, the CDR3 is TGCGCCAGCAGCTTGGCCGTTGCCGAACTTTCGCAGTACTTC. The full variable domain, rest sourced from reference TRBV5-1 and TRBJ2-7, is KAGVTQTPRYLIKTRGQQVTLSCSPISGHRSVSWYQQTPGQGLQFLFEYFSETQRNKGNFPGRFSGRQFSNSRSEMNVSTLELGDSALYLCASSLAVAELSQYFGPGTRLTVT.

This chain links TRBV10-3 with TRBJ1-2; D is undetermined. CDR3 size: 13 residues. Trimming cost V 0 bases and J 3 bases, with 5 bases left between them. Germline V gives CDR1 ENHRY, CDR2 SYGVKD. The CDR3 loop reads CAISESRDYGYTF. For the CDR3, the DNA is TGTGCCATCAGTGAGTCGAGAGACTATGGCTACACCTTC.

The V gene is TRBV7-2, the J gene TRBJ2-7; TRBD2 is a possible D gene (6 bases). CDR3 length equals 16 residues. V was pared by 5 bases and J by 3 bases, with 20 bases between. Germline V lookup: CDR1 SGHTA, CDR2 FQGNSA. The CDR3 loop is CASSALPGLADYEQYF. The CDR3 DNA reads TGTGCCAGCAGCGCCTTACCGGGACTCGCCGACTACGAGCAGTACTTC.

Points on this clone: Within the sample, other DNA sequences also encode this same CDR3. The CDR3 coding sequence is TGTGCCTGGGGAGGGACCGGGGAGCTGTTTTTT. Its translation: CAWGGTGELFF. The rearrangement uses TRBV30 and TRBJ2-2, with a tentative D call TRBD2 (6 bases). Germline CDR1 GTSNPN, CDR2 SVGIG (reference sequence). The CDR3 contains 11 residues. The V end was cut by 5 bases, the J end by 5 bases, with 6 bases between. The full variable domain, in which reference TRBV30 and TRBJ2-2 provide the parts outside the CDR3, is SQTIHQWPATLVQPVGSPLSLECTVEGTSNPNLYWYRQAAGRGLQLLFYSVGIGQISSEVPQNLSASRPQDRQFILSSKKLLLSDSGFYLCAWGGTGELFFGEGSRLTVL.

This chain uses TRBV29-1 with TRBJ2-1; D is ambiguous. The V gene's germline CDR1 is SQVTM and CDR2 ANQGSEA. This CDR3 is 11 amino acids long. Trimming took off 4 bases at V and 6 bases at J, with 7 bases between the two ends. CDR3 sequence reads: CSVGSINEQFF. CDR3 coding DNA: TGCAGCGTTGGCAGCATCAATGAGCAGTTCTTC.

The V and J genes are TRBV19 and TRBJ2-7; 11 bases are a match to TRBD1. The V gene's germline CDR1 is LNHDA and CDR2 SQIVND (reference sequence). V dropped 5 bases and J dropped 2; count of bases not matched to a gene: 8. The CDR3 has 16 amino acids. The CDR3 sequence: CASSLEGTGGTYEQYF. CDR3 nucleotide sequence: TGTGCCAGTAGTCTTGAGGGGACAGGGGGTACCTACGAGCAGTACTTC.

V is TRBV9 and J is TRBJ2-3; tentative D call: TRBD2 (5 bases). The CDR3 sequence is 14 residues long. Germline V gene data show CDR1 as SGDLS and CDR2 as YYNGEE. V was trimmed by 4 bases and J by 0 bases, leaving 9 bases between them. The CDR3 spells CASSFGESTDTQYF. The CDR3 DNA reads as TGTGCCAGCAGCTTCGGGGAGAGCACAGATACGCAGTATTTT.

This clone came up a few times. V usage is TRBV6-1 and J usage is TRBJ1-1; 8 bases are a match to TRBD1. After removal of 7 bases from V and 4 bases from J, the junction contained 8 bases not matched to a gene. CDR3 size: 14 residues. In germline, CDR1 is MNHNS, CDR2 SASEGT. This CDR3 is CASIQTGVGTEAFF. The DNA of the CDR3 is TGTGCCAGCATCCAGACAGGGGTCGGCACTGAAGCTTTCTTT.

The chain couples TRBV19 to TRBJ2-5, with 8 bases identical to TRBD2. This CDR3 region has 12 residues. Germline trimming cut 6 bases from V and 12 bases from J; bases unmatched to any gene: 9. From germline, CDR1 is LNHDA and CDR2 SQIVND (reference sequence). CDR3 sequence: CASSLSGGRKYF. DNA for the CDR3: TGTGCCAGTAGCCTGAGCGGGGGACGAAAGTACTTC.

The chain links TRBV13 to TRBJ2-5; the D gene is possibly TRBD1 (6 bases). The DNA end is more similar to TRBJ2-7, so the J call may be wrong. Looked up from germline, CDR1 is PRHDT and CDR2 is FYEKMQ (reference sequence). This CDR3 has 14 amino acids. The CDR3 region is CASSPTGTTYEQYF. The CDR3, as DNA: TGTGCCAGCAGCCCCACCGGGACAACCTACGAGCAGTACTTC.

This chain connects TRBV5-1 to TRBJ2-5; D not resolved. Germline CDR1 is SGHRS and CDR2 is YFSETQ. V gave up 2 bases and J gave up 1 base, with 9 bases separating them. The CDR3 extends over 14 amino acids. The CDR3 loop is CASSFPGPQETQYF. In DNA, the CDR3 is TGCGCCAGCAGCTTTCCGGGCCCCCAAGAGACCCAGTACTTC. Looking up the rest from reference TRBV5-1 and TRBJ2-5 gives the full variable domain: KAGVTQTPRYLIKTRGQQVTLSCSPISGHRSVSWYQQTPGQGLQFLFEYFSETQRNKGNFPGRFSGRQFSNSRSEMNVSTLELGDSALYLCASSFPGPQETQYFGPGTRLLVL.

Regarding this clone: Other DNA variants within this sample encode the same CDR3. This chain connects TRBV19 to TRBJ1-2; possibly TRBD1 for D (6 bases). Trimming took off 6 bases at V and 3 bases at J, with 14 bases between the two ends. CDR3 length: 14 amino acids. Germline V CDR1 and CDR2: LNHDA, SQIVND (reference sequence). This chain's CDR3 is CASSSRGLDYGYTF. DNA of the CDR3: TGTGCCAGTAGCTCCAGGGGATTAGACTATGGCTACACCTTC. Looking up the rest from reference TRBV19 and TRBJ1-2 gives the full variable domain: DGGITQSPKYLFRKEGQNVTLSCEQNLNHDAMYWYRQDPGQGLRLIYYSQIVNDFQKGDIAEGYSVSREKKESFPLTVTSAQKNPTAFYLCASSSRGLDYGYTFGSGTRLTVV.

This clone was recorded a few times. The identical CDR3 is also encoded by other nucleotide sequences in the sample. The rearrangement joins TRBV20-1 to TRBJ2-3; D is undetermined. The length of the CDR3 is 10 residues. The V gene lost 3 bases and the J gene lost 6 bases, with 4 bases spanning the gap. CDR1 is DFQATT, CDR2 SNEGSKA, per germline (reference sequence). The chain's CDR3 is CSASVDTQYF. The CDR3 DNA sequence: TGCAGTGCTAGTGTGGATACGCAGTATTTT.

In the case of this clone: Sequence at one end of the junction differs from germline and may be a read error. CDR3 region: CASSSPGETETQYF. The CDR3, as DNA: TGTGCCAGCAGTTCTCCCGGGGAAACAGAGACGCAGTATTTT. The V and J genes are TRBV5-4 and TRBJ2-3, with D perhaps TRBD2 (5 bases). The germline CDR1 and CDR2 sequences are SGHNT and YYREEE (reference sequence). This CDR3 spans 14 amino acids.

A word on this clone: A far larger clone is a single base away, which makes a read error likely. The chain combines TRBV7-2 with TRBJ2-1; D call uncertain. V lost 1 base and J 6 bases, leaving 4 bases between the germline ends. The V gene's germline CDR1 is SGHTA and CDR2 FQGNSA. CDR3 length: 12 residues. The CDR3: CASSLDSNEQFF. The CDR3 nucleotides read TGTGCCAGCAGCTTAGACAGCAATGAGCAGTTCTTC.

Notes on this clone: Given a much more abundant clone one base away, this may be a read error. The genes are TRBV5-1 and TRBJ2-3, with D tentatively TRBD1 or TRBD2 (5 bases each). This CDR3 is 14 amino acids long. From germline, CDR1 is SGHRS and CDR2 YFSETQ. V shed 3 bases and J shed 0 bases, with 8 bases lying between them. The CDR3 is CASSSWDSTDTQYF. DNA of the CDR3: TGCGCCAGCAGCTCCTGGGACAGCACAGATACGCAGTATTTT.

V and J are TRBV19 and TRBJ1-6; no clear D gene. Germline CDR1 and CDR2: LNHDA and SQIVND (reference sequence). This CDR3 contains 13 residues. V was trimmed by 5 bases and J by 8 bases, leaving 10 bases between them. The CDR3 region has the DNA TGTGCCAGTAGTCCAAAGCCGGATTCACCCCTCCACTTT. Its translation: CASSPKPDSPLHF.

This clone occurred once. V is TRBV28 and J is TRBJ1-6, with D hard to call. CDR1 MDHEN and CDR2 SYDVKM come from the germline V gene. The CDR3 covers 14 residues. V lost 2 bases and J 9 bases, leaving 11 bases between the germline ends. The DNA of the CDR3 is TGTGCCAGCAGTTTAGGCACTTCGGGTTCACCCCTCCACTTT. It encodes CASSLGTSGSPLHF.

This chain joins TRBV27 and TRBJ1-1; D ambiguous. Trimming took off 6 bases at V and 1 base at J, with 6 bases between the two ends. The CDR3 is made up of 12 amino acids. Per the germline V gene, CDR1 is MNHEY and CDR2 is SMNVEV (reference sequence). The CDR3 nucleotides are TGTGCCAGCAGGTGGGGGAACACTGAAGCTTTCTTT. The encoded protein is CASRWGNTEAFF.

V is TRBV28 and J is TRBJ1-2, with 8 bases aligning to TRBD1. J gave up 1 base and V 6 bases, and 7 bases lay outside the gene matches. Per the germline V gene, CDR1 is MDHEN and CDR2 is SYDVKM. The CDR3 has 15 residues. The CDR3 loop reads CASSSGTGVNYGYTF. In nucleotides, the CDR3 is TGTGCCAGCAGCTCCGGGACAGGAGTTAACTATGGCTACACCTTC.

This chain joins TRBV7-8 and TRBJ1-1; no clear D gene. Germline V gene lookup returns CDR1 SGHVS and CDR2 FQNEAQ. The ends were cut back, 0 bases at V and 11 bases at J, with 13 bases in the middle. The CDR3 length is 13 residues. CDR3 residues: CASSLAFGVRAFF. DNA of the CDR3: TGTGCCAGCAGCTTAGCGTTCGGGGTGAGGGCTTTCTTT.

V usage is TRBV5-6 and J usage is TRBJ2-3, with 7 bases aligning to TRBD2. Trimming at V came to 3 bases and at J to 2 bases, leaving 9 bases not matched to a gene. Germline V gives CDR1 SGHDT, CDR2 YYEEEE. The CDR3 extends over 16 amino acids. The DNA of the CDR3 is TGTGCCAGCAGCTCGGACGGGGGGAGCCACACAGATACGCAGTATTTT. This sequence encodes CASSSDGGSHTDTQYF.

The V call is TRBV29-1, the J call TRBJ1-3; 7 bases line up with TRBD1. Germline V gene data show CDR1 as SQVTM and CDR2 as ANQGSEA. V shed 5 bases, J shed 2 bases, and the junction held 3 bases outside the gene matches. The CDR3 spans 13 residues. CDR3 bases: TGCAGCGTTCGACAGGGCACTGGAAACACCATATATTTT. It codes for CSVRQGTGNTIYF.

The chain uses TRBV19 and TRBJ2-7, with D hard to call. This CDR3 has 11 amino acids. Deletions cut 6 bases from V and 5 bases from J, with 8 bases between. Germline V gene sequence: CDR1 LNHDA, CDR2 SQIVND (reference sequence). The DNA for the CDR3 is TGTGCCAGTAGCTCGTGGAACGAGCAGTACTTC. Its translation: CASSSWNEQYF. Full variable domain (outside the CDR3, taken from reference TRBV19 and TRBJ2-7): DGGITQSPKYLFRKEGQNVTLSCEQNLNHDAMYWYRQDPGQGLRLIYYSQIVNDFQKGDIAEGYSVSREKKESFPLTVTSAQKNPTAFYLCASSSWNEQYFGPGTRLTVT.